The clone carrying this TCR beta chain was recorded at least ten times. The antigen is undetermined. In germline, CDR1 is PRHDT, CDR2 FYEKMQ (reference sequence). Trimming took 0 bases from V and 6 from J; bases not matched to a gene: 12. This CDR3 has 17 amino acids. The sample originates from a study of early T cells in non-severe SARS-CoV-2 infection. Turning to the study itself: From unsorted whole blood, bulk RNA was sequenced, and the chains remained unpaired.

Whole-study results and caveats: VDJdb matches were skewed toward anti-spike CD8 T cell responses.

Individually, cDNA molecules had unique molecular identifiers attached to them. TCRdb reprocessed the 5' RACE reads with MiXCR, giving one entry per CDR3 protein. The sample lists approximately 50,000 distinct CDR3 sequences; roughly 8.8% were seen once. The chain is built from TRBV13 and TRBJ2-7; 9 bases agree with TRBD1. The source material was whole blood. The TCR originated in an adult who was a healthcare worker with PCR-confirmed SARS-CoV-2 infection or an uninfected control (not recorded which). Written as DNA, the CDR3 is TGTGCCAGCAGCTTAGGGCCCCCCCGGGACAGGGCTGGCGAGCAGTACTTC. As protein: CASSLGPPRDRAGEQYF.